A single sample gave rise to the 2 T cell receptor beta chains below, sequenced in a study of HIV-infected patients and healthy controls. TCRdb itself ran the 5' RACE reads through MiXCR, one entry per CDR3 protein. The table has approximately 64,000 distinct CDR3 sequences, roughly a fifth seen once. Sequenced input: CD4+ T cells from blood. Receptor source: a human donor in good health.

The rearrangement uses TRBV27 and TRBJ2-7, with D possibly matching TRBD2 (7 bases). The germline gives CDR1 MNHEY, CDR2 SMNVEV (reference sequence). V lost 2 bases and J 2 bases, leaving 13 bases between the germline ends. The CDR3 is 15 residues long. Here the CDR3 reads CASSLRGGSAYEQYF. In DNA, the CDR3 is TGTGCCAGCAGTTTAAGGGGGGGAAGTGCCTACGAGCAGTACTTC.

The V call is TRBV6-1, the J call TRBJ1-6; possible D gene TRBD1, 6 bases. Germline lookup yields CDR1 MNHNS and CDR2 SASEGT. The V end lost 7 bases, the J end lost 6 bases, and 22 bases lay between the germline ends. The CDR3 is 17 residues long. CDR3 protein: CASTPARRRDTNSPLHF. The CDR3 region has the DNA TGTGCCAGCACCCCCGCCCGGAGACGGGACACTAATTCACCCCTCCACTTT.